The source of this T cell receptor (beta chain) is a study of OX40 agonist ivuxolimab in advanced cancers. The wider study: As their treatment, patients were administered ivuxolimab, an agonistic anti-OX40 (CD134) antibody. Partial responses occurred in three patients (one hepatocellular carcinoma, two cutaneous melanoma).

The germline CDR1 and CDR2 sequences are SGHVS and FNYEAQ. The CDR3 contains 17 residues. Trimming pared 2 bases from V and 0 bases from J, leaving 16 bases between. For this clone: Its antigen is unidentified.

General study points: In general, CD8+ T cells held more expanded clones than CD4+ did, on average.

Assay used: immunoSEQ multiplex PCR; TCRdb lists only in-frame clones, some missing. The sample yields some 95,000 clones, around 90% seen once. V and J are TRBV7-6 and TRBJ2-5, with D unclear. The source of this sequence is an adult with an advanced solid tumor such as melanoma, head and neck, liver or kidney cancer. The starting material was CD4+ or CD8+ T cells sorted from blood, obtained in a trial of the OX40 agonist ivuxolimab. The CDR3 nucleotides are TGTGCCAGCAGCTTAAGGCCAGGAGTCTTTTACCAAGAGACCCAGTACTTC. Residues: CASSLRPGVFYQETQYF.